This T cell receptor beta chain was found in a study of T cell changes during pregnancy in multiple sclerosis. The assay was immunoSEQ multiplex PCR, and TCRdb's table has in-frame clones only and misses some. The data hold tens of thousands of clones, with 85% to 95% observed a single time. This CDR3 is 15 amino acids long. V shed 6 bases and J 1 base; nucleotides not matched to a gene: 4. Germline V gene data show CDR1 as MDHEN and CDR2 as SYDVKM. This specimen consisted of peripheral blood, obtained in the third trimester of pregnancy. This sequence joins TRBV28 and TRBJ2-2, with TRBD1 matching over 8 bases. The sequence derives from a female donor in good health, enrolled as a control in a pregnancy study. This CDR3 reads CASRPGTGNTGELFF. CDR3 DNA: TGTGCCAGCAGACCCGGGACAGGGAACACCGGGGAGCTGTTTTTT.